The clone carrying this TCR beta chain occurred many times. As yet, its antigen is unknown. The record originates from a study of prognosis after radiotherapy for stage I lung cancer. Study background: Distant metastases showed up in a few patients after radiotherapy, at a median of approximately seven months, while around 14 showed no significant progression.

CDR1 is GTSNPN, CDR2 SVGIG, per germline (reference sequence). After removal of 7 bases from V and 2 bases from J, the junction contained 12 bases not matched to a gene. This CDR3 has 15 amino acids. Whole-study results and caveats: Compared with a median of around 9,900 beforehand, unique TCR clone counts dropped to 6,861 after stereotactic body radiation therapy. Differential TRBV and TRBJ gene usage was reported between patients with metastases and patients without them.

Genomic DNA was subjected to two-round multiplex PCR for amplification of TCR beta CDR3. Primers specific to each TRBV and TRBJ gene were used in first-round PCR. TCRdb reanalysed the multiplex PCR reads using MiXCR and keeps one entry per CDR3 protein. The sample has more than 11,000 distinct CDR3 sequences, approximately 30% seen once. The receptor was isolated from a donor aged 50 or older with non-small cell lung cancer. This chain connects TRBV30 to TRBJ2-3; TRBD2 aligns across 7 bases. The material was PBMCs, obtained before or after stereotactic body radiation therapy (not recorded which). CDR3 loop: CALRRGSLNTDTQYF. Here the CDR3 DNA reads TGTGCCTTACGGCGCGGGAGCTTGAACACAGATACGCAGTATTTT.